This T cell receptor beta chain was sequenced for a study of CD8+ T cells in alopecia areata (dated by TCRdb to between 2018 and 2020). Regarding the research as a whole: To study T cell clonal expansion in alopecia areata, the researchers applied high-throughput TCRbeta sequencing to both the C3H/HeJ mouse model and human patients. Human TCRbeta sequencing covered scalp tissue and sorted CD4+ and CD8+ peripheral blood T cells from patchy and totalis/universalis alopecia areata patients and healthy controls. Scalp clonality was compared among normal scalp (n=4), patchy alopecia areata scalp (n=8), and alopecia totalis/universalis scalp (n=8). The RNA source kit depended on sample type: the PAXgene miRNA kit for fixed scalp, the miRNeasy kit for PBMCs, and the RNeasy kit for mouse skin. TCRbeta CDR3 regions were amplified by immunoSEQ multiplex PCR with 35 Vbeta forward and 13 Jbeta reverse primers.

What the research found in general, with its limitations: Compared with normal scalp, lesional scalp, particularly in alopecia totalis/universalis, had higher clonality and more expanded CD8+ clones, which suggests antigenic drive. Scalp TCR repertoire analysis is complicated because resident alphabeta T cells in normal human skin are also sequenced, whereas mouse skin is dominated by gammadelta T cells. Shared TCR sequences between patients were less evident than in mice, which may be partly attributable to HLA diversity in the patient population.

After PBMCs were isolated by density centrifugation and stained for CD3, CD4 and CD8, a FACSAria was used to sort CD4+ and CD8+ T cells. Scalp biopsies and blood samples were obtained from unaffected controls. On this clone: What antigen it recognizes has not been identified. Qualities for individual bases were not recorded, and no much larger clone is one base off.

Trimmed from V: 5 bases; trimmed from J: 0 bases; junction bases lacking a gene match: 10. The germline V gene (reference sequence) supplies CDR1 SEHNR and CDR2 FQNEAQ. The CDR3 sequence holds 18 residues, the cysteine and phenylalanine included. The CDR3 DNA has 54 bases and is translated from base 1. The receptor library was made with the immunoSEQ multiplex PCR assay. RNA was extracted from all samples and reverse transcribed into cDNA as template for TCR sequencing. First-strand cDNA was synthesized with SuperScript III using a 2:1 mix of oligo-dT and random hexamers. A synthetic immune receptor repertoire was used to assess amplification bias, and residual bias was removed computationally. On the study's bioinformatics: After raw reads were preprocessed to remove errors, the CDR3 was defined following IMGT conventions as running from the conserved cysteine to phenylalanine. To get clonality, Shannon entropy was normalized by log2 of the number of productive unique TCRs and the result was subtracted from 1. Scalp TCRbeta sequences were cross-referenced with sorted blood CD4 and CD8 repertoires so that the CD4 or CD8 identity of scalp clones could be inferred. TCRdb obtained this table from immuneACCESS and retained in-frame rearrangements with V and J assigned. These tables miss some clones; where compared with another copy, unresolved V genes account for less than half of the shortfall, and the remainder is unexplained. V, J and clone size are taken as reported in that table, and D and trimming were inferred from the DNA itself. The sample table records approximately 99,000 clones; approximately 63% of these occur just once. 20% to 25% of the sample lies in the top ten.

The rearranged chain carries TRBV7-9 and TRBJ2-1, with TRBD1 matching 10 junction bases. Sequenced input: CD8+ T cells sorted from blood. This receptor was taken from a human donor in good health. The sequenced DNA is TGTGCCAGCAGCCCAGGGACAGGGGTAACCCGCTCCTACAATGAGCAGTTCTTC. The translation is CASSPGTGVTRSYNEQFF.